The 15 T cell receptor beta chains below all came from one sample that was sequenced in a study of cytotoxic CD8 clonotypes in ibrutinib-treated CLL. Using immunoSEQ multiplex PCR, the repertoire was profiled, and TCRdb retains in-frame clones only, with some absent. In the table there are around 200,000 clones, 60% to 80% of which are singletons. Sequencing used PBMCs, obtained after 12 months of ibrutinib treatment. These receptors all come from a human donor with chronic lymphocytic leukemia.

The chain employs TRBV6-5 and TRBJ2-7; D gene ambiguous. The CDR3 is 15 residues long. Trimming pared 0 bases from V and 0 bases from J, leaving 9 bases between. Germline V gene lookup returns CDR1 MNHEY and CDR2 SVGAGI. CDR3 sequence: CASSYSGGLSYEQYF. CDR3 bases: TGTGCCAGCAGTTACTCGGGCGGTCTCTCCTACGAGCAGTACTTC.

The chain combines TRBV25-1 with TRBJ2-2, with TRBD1 matching 10 bases. This CDR3 region has 15 residues. Trimming at V came to 6 bases and at J to 4 bases, leaving 5 bases not matched to a gene. Germline CDR1 is MGHDK and CDR2 is SYGVNS. This CDR3 reads CASSVGTGVTGELFF. CDR3 DNA: TGTGCCAGCAGCGTAGGGACAGGGGTCACCGGGGAGCTGTTTTTT.

The genes are TRBV4-1 and TRBJ2-7; 7 bases map to TRBD1. With 0 bases clipped from V and 7 bases from J, the junction kept 6 bases outside the gene matches. This CDR3 spans 14 amino acids. Germline lookup yields CDR1 MGHRA and CDR2 YSYEKL. The CDR3 protein is CASSQDTGVREQYF. Here the CDR3 DNA reads TGCGCCAGCAGCCAAGATACAGGGGTGAGAGAGCAGTACTTC.

The chain couples TRBV7-3 to TRBJ1-1; unclear D gene. Germline loops: CDR1 SGHTA, CDR2 FQGTGA. This CDR3 has 14 residues. Trimming took off 3 bases at V and 4 bases at J, with 12 bases between the two ends. The CDR3 here is CASSFSSGITEAFF. CDR3 nucleotides: TGTGCCAGCAGCTTTTCGTCGGGGATCACTGAAGCTTTCTTT.

V is TRBV7-3 and J is TRBJ1-3; D remains unclear. This CDR3 is built from 12 residues. In germline, CDR1 is SGHTA, CDR2 FQGTGA. Trimming stripped 5 bases from V and 10 bases from J, with 12 bases between. The CDR3 spells CASSPFRGTIYF. CDR3 nucleotide sequence: TGTGCCAGCAGCCCCTTCCGGGGAACCATATATTTT.

This chain uses TRBV10-2 with TRBJ2-1; 8 nucleotides match TRBD1. CDR3 length: 16 residues. V lost 3 bases, J lost 7 bases, and 11 bases stayed unmatched. Germline loops: CDR1 WSHSY, CDR2 SAAADI. The CDR3 here is CASSDHRQGAGNEQFF. The CDR3 DNA sequence: TGCGCCAGCAGTGACCACCGCCAGGGGGCTGGTAATGAGCAGTTCTTC.

The J gene is TRBJ1-4, the V gene TRBV9; D is possibly TRBD1 (5 bases). CDR3 length equals 15 residues. The germline CDR1 and CDR2 sequences are SGDLS and YYNGEE. V dropped 4 bases and J dropped 8 bases, with 18 bases sitting between them. The CDR3, as DNA: TGTGCCAGCAGCTCTAACACAAGGGGAGGAGAAAAACTGTTTTTT. It specifies CASSSNTRGGEKLFF.

The CDR3 DNA reads TGTGCCAGCAGCTCTACAGGGATAACAGATACGCAGTATTTT. Its translation: CASSSTGITDTQYF. The chain carries TRBV11-3 and TRBJ2-3; a weak D match, TRBD1 (6 bases). With 4 bases removed from V and 3 bases from J, the gap between germline ends came to 11 bases. Germline lookup yields CDR1 SGHNT and CDR2 YENEEA. The CDR3 is made up of 14 amino acids.

V is TRBV11-2 and J is TRBJ1-1; 8 bases align to TRBD1. CDR3 length: 15 amino acids. Germline V gene lookup returns CDR1 SGHAT and CDR2 FQNNGV. The junction had 9 bases not matched to a gene; V was cut back by 5 bases and J by 4 bases. The CDR3 loop reads CASSTRTGRSTEAFF. CDR3 nucleotides: TGTGCCAGCAGCACCCGGACAGGGCGTAGCACTGAAGCTTTCTTT.

The chain employs TRBV5-1 and TRBJ2-7, with 8 bases matching TRBD2. CDR1 is SGHRS and CDR2 is YFSETQ in the germline V gene. There are 13 residues in the CDR3. Losses at the gene ends were 3 bases for V and 7 bases for J; bases not matched to a gene: 6. The CDR3 DNA reads TGCGCCAGCAGCTCCGGGCGGGAGGATGAGCAGTACTTC. Amino acids: CASSSGREDEQYF.

The chain uses TRBV6-1 and TRBJ1-5; D call uncertain. The V and J ends lost 7 bases and 0 bases respectively, with 10 bases between them. Looked up from germline, CDR1 is MNHNS and CDR2 is SASEGT. The CDR3 contains 14 residues. CDR3 nucleotide sequence: TGTGCCAGCACCAAACTGAATAGCAATCAGCCCCAGCATTTT. Protein sequence: CASTKLNSNQPQHF.

This clone was detected a few times. This chain connects TRBV20-1 to TRBJ1-1; D uncertain. The CDR3 covers 11 residues. The ends were cut back, 1 base at V and 4 bases at J, with 4 bases in the middle. Germline V lookup: CDR1 DFQATT, CDR2 SNEGSKA (reference sequence). CDR3 DNA sequence: TGCAGTGCTAGAGTACCCACTGAAGCTTTCTTT. It yields the protein CSARVPTEAFF.

The CDR3 DNA reads TGTGCCAGCAGCAGACAGGAGGGCCCCTACGAGCAGTACTTC. Protein: CASSRQEGPYEQYF. The chain joins TRBV6-1 to TRBJ2-7; D may match TRBD1 or TRBD2 (6 bases each). Trimming took 6 bases from V and 2 from J, leaving 14 bases between them. CDR1 is MNHNS, CDR2 SASEGT, per germline. The CDR3 covers 14 residues.

V is TRBV6-5 and J is TRBJ2-5, with a possible D match to TRBD1 (5 bases). V gave up 6 bases and J gave up 5 bases, with 19 bases separating them. The CDR3 loop spans 15 amino acids. In germline, CDR1 is MNHEY, CDR2 SVGAGI. The chain's CDR3 is CASRPEGWGAETQYF. The CDR3 nucleotides read TGTGCCAGCAGGCCCGAAGGGTGGGGCGCGGAGACCCAGTACTTC.

The chain uses TRBV4-1 and TRBJ2-7; 7 nucleotides line up with TRBD1. The length of the CDR3 is 15 residues. V gave up 4 bases and J gave up 0 bases; unmatched junction bases: 6. Germline CDR1 is MGHRA and CDR2 is YSYEKL. This CDR3 is CASSRGTASSYEQYF. In DNA form, the CDR3 reads TGCGCCAGCAGCCGAGGGACAGCCAGCTCCTACGAGCAGTACTTC.